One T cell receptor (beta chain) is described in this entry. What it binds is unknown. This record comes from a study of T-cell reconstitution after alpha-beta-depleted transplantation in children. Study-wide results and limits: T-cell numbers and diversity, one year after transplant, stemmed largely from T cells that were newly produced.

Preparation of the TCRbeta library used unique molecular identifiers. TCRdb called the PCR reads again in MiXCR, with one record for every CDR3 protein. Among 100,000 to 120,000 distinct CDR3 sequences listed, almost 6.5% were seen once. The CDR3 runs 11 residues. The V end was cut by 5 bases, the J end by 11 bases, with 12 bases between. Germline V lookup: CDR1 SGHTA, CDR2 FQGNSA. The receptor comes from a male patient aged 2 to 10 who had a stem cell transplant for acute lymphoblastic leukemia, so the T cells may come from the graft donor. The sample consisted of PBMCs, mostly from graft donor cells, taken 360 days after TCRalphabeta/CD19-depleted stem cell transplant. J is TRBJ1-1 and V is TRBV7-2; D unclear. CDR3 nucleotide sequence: TGTGCCAGCAGCCCCGTTTTAATGGCTTTCTTT. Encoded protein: CASSPVLMAFF. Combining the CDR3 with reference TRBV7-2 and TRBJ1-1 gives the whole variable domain GAGVSQSPSNKVTEKGKDVELRCDPISGHTALYWYRQSLGQGLEFLIYFQGNSAPDKSGLPSDRFSAERTGGSVSTLTIQRTQQEDSAVYLCASSPVLMAFFGQGTRLTVV.